This record looks at one T cell receptor beta chain sequence and its context. TCR beta CDR3 regions were amplified from RNA. TCR CDR3 regions were first amplified by RT-PCR with HTBI primers. TCRdb re-called the multiplex PCR reads through MiXCR, storing one row per CDR3 protein. The sample records 550,000 to 600,000 distinct CDR3 sequences, approximately 15% being singletons. This entry is derived from a study of T cells in Graves' hyperthyroidism and ophthalmopathy. There are 14 residues in the CDR3. Trimming took 4 bases from V and 8 from J, leaving 16 bases between them. In germline, CDR1 is SNHLY, CDR2 FYNNEI.

The specimen was blood. This chain joins TRBV2 and TRBJ2-3; D tentatively fits TRBD1 or TRBD2 (5 bases each). The TCR comes from a woman aged 18-35 years with Graves' hyperthyroidism. The CDR3 here is CASSAPGAYGTQYF. In DNA form, the CDR3 reads TGTGCCAGCAGTGCACCCGGGGCCTACGGTACGCAGTATTTT.